One sample yielded the 23 T cell receptor beta chains listed below, sequenced in a study of control samples from healthy donors and cancer patients. Using immunoSEQ multiplex PCR, the repertoire was profiled, and TCRdb retains in-frame clones only, with some absent. The sample contains about 220,000 clones, roughly 94% of which appear only once. Sequenced input: blood. Source of these receptors: a man aged 45-65 years in good health.

This chain connects TRBV5-5 to TRBJ2-7; 7 nucleotides align to TRBD1. The CDR3 sequence is 13 residues long. CDR1 and CDR2 from the germline V gene are SGHKS and YYEKEE (reference sequence). V lost 2 bases and J lost 7; bases outside the gene matches: 6. The CDR3, as DNA: TGTGCCAGCAGCTTAGAGGGGGCGAGGGAGCAGTACGTC. It codes for CASSLEGAREQYV.

V usage is TRBV15 and J usage is TRBJ1-5, with D possibly matching TRBD1 (6 bases). V was trimmed by 0 bases and J by 4 bases, leaving 13 bases between them. In germline, CDR1 is LNHNV, CDR2 YYDKDF (reference sequence). This CDR3 spans 16 amino acids. The DNA of the CDR3 is TGTGCCACCAGCAGAGATTCCGGGACAAAGAATCAGCCCCAGCATTTT. Its translation is CATSRDSGTKNQPQHF.

The genes are TRBV28 and TRBJ1-2; D may be TRBD1 (5 bases). This CDR3 has 13 amino acids. V lost 5 bases to trimming and J lost 4 bases, with 11 bases between them. Germline-derived CDR1 and CDR2 are MDHEN and SYDVKM. CDR3: CASSTGGSYGYTF. CDR3 bases: TGTGCCAGCAGTACGGGGGGGAGCTATGGCTACACCTTC.

The chain links TRBV7-9 to TRBJ1-6, with TRBD1 matching over 8 bases. Trimming took 5 bases from V and 9 from J; bases not matched to a gene: 9. Germline CDR1 reads SEHNR; CDR2 reads FQNEAQ (reference sequence). CDR3 length: 15 residues. The CDR3 coding sequence is TGTGCCAGCAGCACTAGCGGGACAGGTGGTTCACCCCTCCACTTT. Amino acid sequence: CASSTSGTGGSPLHF.

The rearrangement uses TRBV24-1 and TRBJ2-7; 10 nucleotides line up with TRBD1. The CDR3 totals 15 residues. V lost 3 bases and J lost 3; bases outside the gene matches: 4. The V gene's germline CDR1 is KGHDR and CDR2 SFDVKD. The CDR3 loop is CATSDPGTGDYEQYF. CDR3 in DNA: TGTGCCACCAGTGATCCCGGGACAGGGGACTACGAGCAGTACTTC.

This clone was seen a single time. This rearrangement joins TRBV28 to TRBJ1-5; D not certain. Trimming shortened V by 4 bases and J by 3 bases, and 19 bases separated the two germline ends. The CDR3 spans 17 residues. Per germline, CDR1 MDHEN and CDR2 SYDVKM. CDR3 sequence reads: CASSSDRHPRFNQPQHF. The CDR3 DNA follows: TGTGCCAGCAGTTCGGACCGGCATCCTCGATTCAATCAGCCCCAGCATTTT.

The rearrangement joins TRBV28 to TRBJ2-7; 8 nucleotides match TRBD2. CDR3 length: 14 amino acids. The ends lost 9 bases at V and 7 bases at J; junction bases unmatched: 14. CDR1 and CDR2 from the germline V gene are MDHEN and SYDVKM. The CDR3 is CASRGGSPQGEQYF. As DNA, the CDR3 is TGTGCCAGTCGGGGGGGTAGCCCCCAAGGAGAGCAGTACTTC.

Regarding this clone: This same CDR3 is encoded by further DNA sequences in the sample. This chain links TRBV5-4 with TRBJ2-5; the D gene could be TRBD1 or TRBD2 (6 bases each). Germline CDR1 SGHNT, CDR2 YYREEE (reference sequence). Trimming cost V 0 bases and J 4 bases, with 13 bases left between them. The CDR3 is 15 residues long. CDR3 coding DNA: TGTGCCAGCAGCTTGGGGGGGGCCCCCAGAGAGACCCAGTACTTC. Amino acids: CASSLGGAPRETQYF. Drawing the rest from reference TRBV5-4 and TRBJ2-5, the complete variable domain is ETGVTQSPTHLIKTRGQQVTLRCSSQSGHNTVSWYQQALGQGPQFIFQYYREEENGRGNFPPRFSGLQFPNYSSELNVNALELDDSALYLCASSLGGAPRETQYFGPGTRLLVL.

This clone appeared a single time. This chain links TRBV6-6 with TRBJ1-3; 9 bases are a match to TRBD1. The CDR3 runs to 15 residues. J was trimmed by 3 bases and V by 5 bases; bases with no gene match: 5. Germline loops: CDR1 MNHNY, CDR2 SVGAGI (reference sequence). This chain's CDR3 is CASSRTGGLGNTIYF. The CDR3 DNA is TGTGCCAGCAGTAGAACAGGGGGCCTTGGAAACACCATATATTTT.

This rearrangement joins TRBV6-1 to TRBJ1-4; tentatively, D is TRBD1 (6 bases). V was clipped by 4 bases and J by 7 bases, with 19 bases between them. The germline V gene has CDR1 MNHNS and CDR2 SASEGT. The CDR3 consists of 16 residues. The CDR3 protein is CASSVKHSGHSEKLFF. As DNA, the CDR3 is TGTGCCAGCAGTGTCAAACACTCGGGACATTCTGAAAAACTGTTTTTT.

The rearrangement links TRBV6-4 to TRBJ2-3; D not resolved. Germline CDR1 and CDR2: MRHNA and SNTAGT. The CDR3 loop spans 13 amino acids. V shed 3 bases and J shed 3 bases, with 7 bases lying between them. CDR3 sequence (DNA): TGTGCCAGCAGTGAAAGGTGGACAGATACGCAGTATTTT. This sequence encodes CASSERWTDTQYF.

This clone has a single count. The rearrangement uses TRBV28 and TRBJ1-2; the D gene is possibly TRBD1 (6 bases). Per the germline V gene, CDR1 is MDHEN and CDR2 is SYDVKM. This CDR3 has 16 residues. V was pared by 4 bases and J by 0 bases, with 15 bases between. The CDR3 DNA reads TGTGCCAGCAGTTCTCCCGGGACACCCCCTAACTATGGCTACACCTTC. This codes for CASSSPGTPPNYGYTF.

The chain couples TRBV4-2 to TRBJ2-2; D unresolved. CDR1 and CDR2 from the germline V gene are LGHNA and YNFKEQ. There are 16 residues in the CDR3. V gave up 0 bases and J gave up 5 bases, with 13 bases separating them. The CDR3 DNA sequence: TGTGCCAGCAGCCAAGATTTCAAATGGTCAACCGGGGAGCTGTTTTTT. Amino acids: CASSQDFKWSTGELFF.

V is TRBV6-5 and J is TRBJ2-7, with 8 bases identical to TRBD2. The CDR3 is 14 amino acids. CDR1 and CDR2 from the germline V gene are MNHEY and SVGAGI. Unmatched junction bases numbered 7, after V lost 8 bases and J lost 1 base. The CDR3 region has the DNA TGTGCCAGCTTAACTAGCGGTCCTTCCTACGAGCAGTACTTC. This gives the protein CASLTSGPSYEQYF.

The genes are TRBV21-1 and TRBJ1-1. TRBV21-1 is noted as a pseudogene. CDR3 length: 15 amino acids. For the CDR3, the DNA is TGTGCCAGCAGCAAAGACCCGGGGCCGAACACTGAAGCTTTCTTT. Translating gives CASSKDPGPNTEAFF.

This chain uses TRBV2 with TRBJ1-2, with D maybe TRBD1 (5 bases). The V gene's germline CDR1 is SNHLY and CDR2 FYNNEI. CDR3 length equals 14 residues. Trimming pared 6 bases from V and 8 bases from J, leaving 19 bases between. The CDR3 reads CASRLSGTLEGYTF. DNA of the CDR3: TGTGCCAGCAGACTTTCCGGGACGCTGGAGGGCTACACCTTC.

The chain employs TRBV5-1 and TRBJ1-5, with a possible D match to TRBD1 (6 bases). Germline CDR1 and CDR2: SGHRS and YFSETQ. Trimming took 0 bases from V and 6 from J, leaving 10 bases between them. The CDR3 runs to 14 residues. The chain's CDR3 is CASSLGTAGQPQHF. CDR3 nucleotides: TGCGCCAGCAGCTTGGGGACAGCCGGTCAGCCCCAGCATTTT.

This chain connects TRBV5-1 to TRBJ2-3; the D gene is possibly TRBD1 (5 bases). Germline CDR1 and CDR2: SGHRS and YFSETQ. V was pared by 2 bases and J by 0 bases, with 10 bases between. The CDR3 loop spans 15 amino acids. The CDR3 nucleotides are TGCGCCAGCAGCTTAGGCAGGGTGAGCACAGATACGCAGTATTTT. Translated, it gives CASSLGRVSTDTQYF.

The chain links TRBV19 to TRBJ2-3; 10 bases are a match to TRBD2. The germline CDR1 and CDR2 sequences are LNHDA and SQIVND (reference sequence). V was pared by 5 bases and J by 2 bases, with 7 bases of the junction left unmatched. CDR3 length: 16 amino acids. As DNA, the CDR3 is TGTGCCAGTAGTGCCCGGACTAGCGGAGCCACAGATACGCAGTATTTT. Translating it yields CASSARTSGATDTQYF. Supplemented by reference TRBV19 and TRBJ2-3, the full variable domain reads DGGITQSPKYLFRKEGQNVTLSCEQNLNHDAMYWYRQDPGQGLRLIYYSQIVNDFQKGDIAEGYSVSREKKESFPLTVTSAQKNPTAFYLCASSARTSGATDTQYFGPGTRLTVL.

The J gene is TRBJ2-7, the V gene TRBV11-2; 8 bases agree with TRBD1. Germline values: CDR1 SGHAT, CDR2 FQNNGV. This CDR3 contains 14 residues. V dropped 5 bases and J dropped 5; count of bases not matched to a gene: 8. The CDR3 DNA sequence: TGTGCCAGCAGCCCCGGACAGGGATTGAACGAGCAGTACGTC. Residues: CASSPGQGLNEQYV.

V usage is TRBV9 and J usage is TRBJ2-5, with a tentative D call TRBD1 (6 bases). The germline CDR1 and CDR2 sequences are SGDLS and YYNGEE. The CDR3 has 16 amino acids. V lost 0 bases, J lost 4 bases, and 16 bases lay in between. The CDR3 coding sequence is TGTGCCAGCAGCGTAGCCATCGGGACATACGGAGAGACCCAGTACTTC. Protein product: CASSVAIGTYGETQYF.

The chain couples TRBV7-8 to TRBJ1-4, with no clear D. The CDR3 totals 14 residues. Germline V gene lookup returns CDR1 SGHVS and CDR2 FQNEAQ. V gave up 0 bases and J gave up 14 bases, with 16 bases separating them. The CDR3 nucleotides read TGTGCCAGCAGCTTAGCGCCCGCAATAAATATCCTGTTTTTT. It translates to CASSLAPAINILFF. Drawing the rest from reference TRBV7-8 and TRBJ1-4, the complete variable domain is GAGVSQSPRYKVAKRGQDVALRCDPISGHVSLFWYQQALGQGPEFLTYFQNEAQLDKSGLPSDRFFAERPEGSVSTLKIQRTQQEDSAVYLCASSLAPAINILFFGSGTQLSVL.

The gene calls are TRBV30 and TRBJ2-2; D may be TRBD2 (6 bases). Germline V gene sequence: CDR1 GTSNPN, CDR2 SVGIG (reference sequence). V was shortened by 3 bases and J by 7 bases, with 15 bases between the two germline ends. This CDR3 has 14 residues. CDR3 protein: CAWRRFRGNGELFF. CDR3 bases: TGTGCCTGGAGACGCTTCCGGGGGAACGGGGAGCTGTTTTTT.